Sequencing of this TCR beta chain was carried out in a study of T cells in Graves' hyperthyroidism and ophthalmopathy. Study conclusions and caveats: Through a model of 13 V-J features, ophthalmopathy was separated from stable hyperthyroidism.

This clonotype has a handful of counts. Its target is not known. The source material, RNA transcripts, was used to amplify TCR beta CDR3 regions. Initially, a first-round RT-PCR of the TCR CDR3 employed the HTBI primer set. TCRdb redid the calling of the multiplex PCR reads with MiXCR, one entry per CDR3 protein. The sample carries 750,000 to 900,000 distinct CDR3 sequences, 38% recorded once. PBMCs were collected from an approximately 9 ml volume of fresh peripheral blood. The sequence derives from a man aged 18 to 29 with Graves' hyperthyroidism. Sequenced sample: blood.

CDR3 DNA: TGTGCCAGCAGTGAATGGGGGGACTCCTACAATGAGCAGTTCTTC. The encoded protein is CASSEWGDSYNEQFF. This chain links TRBV25-1 with TRBJ2-1; possible D gene TRBD2, 6 bases. There are 15 residues in the CDR3. In germline, CDR1 is MGHDK, CDR2 SYGVNS. V shed 1 base and J shed 0 bases, with 7 bases lying between them.